Each of the 12 T cell receptor beta chains below was sequenced from the same sample in a study of cytomegalovirus exposure and HLA in healthy donors. The study ran its PCR with 60 Vbeta and 13 Jbeta primers. Method: immunoSEQ multiplex PCR; TCRdb's copy keeps in-frame clones and lacks some. The repertoire holds about 130,000 clones, with about 80% as singletons. The sample comprised PBMCs. These receptors were collected from a man aged 25 to 40 in good health and CMV-seropositive.

This clone appeared a single time. The chain employs TRBV7-2 and TRBJ2-5; the match to TRBD2 covers 10 bases. CDR1 is SGHTA and CDR2 is FQGNSA in the germline V gene. Trimming removed 3 bases from V and 4 bases from J; junction bases left unmatched: 8. This CDR3 is built from 16 residues. CDR3 in amino acids: CASSLKSGGARETQYF. CDR3 coding DNA: TGTGCCAGCAGCTTGAAGAGCGGGGGGGCTCGAGAGACCCAGTACTTC.

This clone has a handful of counts. This chain links TRBV7-8 with TRBJ1-2, with D tentatively TRBD1 (5 bases). This CDR3 is built from 15 residues. Germline V gene sequence: CDR1 SGHVS, CDR2 FQNEAQ. Deletions cut 2 bases from V and 2 bases from J, with 12 bases between. CDR3 amino acids: CASSLNDRSNYGYTF. The CDR3 DNA sequence: TGTGCCAGCAGCTTAAACGACAGATCAAACTATGGCTACACCTTC.

The chain links TRBV2 to TRBJ2-5, with 10 bases matching TRBD1. This CDR3 is 16 amino acids long. The V segment lost 10 bases and the J segment 2 bases; nucleotides outside the gene matches: 13. The germline V gene has CDR1 SNHLY and CDR2 FYNNEI. CDR3 bases: TGTGCCATAAGACAGGGGGCGTTTTCGGTGCAAGAGACCCAGTACTTC. Amino acids: CAIRQGAFSVQETQYF.

This clone was recorded only once. The rearrangement joins TRBV9 to TRBJ2-5, with 10 bases that match TRBD1. V lost 4 bases to trimming and J lost 3 bases; unmatched junction nucleotides: 6. This CDR3 has 15 residues. Germline CDR1 reads SGDLS; CDR2 reads YYNGEE. The CDR3 spells CASSPRGTGEETQYF. The CDR3 DNA reads as TGTGCCAGCAGCCCGCGCGGGACAGGGGAAGAGACCCAGTACTTC.

The V gene is TRBV5-6, the J gene TRBJ2-7, with 10 bases lining up with TRBD1. The CDR3 is made up of 13 amino acids. J lost 5 bases, V lost 3 bases, and 2 bases had no gene match. Germline V gives CDR1 SGHDT, CDR2 YYEEEE. CDR3 amino acids: CASSWGTGDEQYF. The CDR3 DNA reads as TGTGCCAGCAGCTGGGGGACAGGGGACGAGCAGTACTTC.

This chain connects TRBV6-1 to TRBJ1-4; 7 bases fit TRBD1. With V trimmed by 4 bases and J by 0 bases, 2 bases remained unmatched. Germline CDR1 and CDR2: MNHNS and SASEGT. CDR3 size: 15 residues. The DNA of the CDR3 is TGTGCCAGCAGTGTTACAGGGGCAACTAATGAAAAACTGTTTTTT. This encodes CASSVTGATNEKLFF.

This chain connects TRBV6-4 to TRBJ1-2; no reliable D call. The germline V gene encodes CDR1 MRHNA and CDR2 SNTAGT. The CDR3 has 14 amino acids. V lost 5 bases, J lost 8 bases, and 18 bases lay in between. DNA of the CDR3: TGTGCCAGCAGTAAGGACCAGGAAGGAGGCGGCTACACCTTC. This translates into CASSKDQEGGGYTF.

This chain joins TRBV28 and TRBJ2-3; D may be TRBD2 (5 bases). The ends were cut back, 7 bases at V and 4 bases at J, with 15 bases in the middle. Germline CDR1 MDHEN, CDR2 SYDVKM. CDR3 length: 14 residues. In nucleotides, the CDR3 is TGTGCCAGCAATCCTCCCTTCGGGGCAGATACGCAGTATTTT. Translated: CASNPPFGADTQYF.

There are a few counts of this clone. The rearrangement links TRBV6-1 to TRBJ1-5; TRBD1 might be the D (5 bases). This CDR3 has 15 amino acids. Trimming removed 7 bases at V and 3 bases at J, with 16 bases between. From germline, CDR1 is MNHNS and CDR2 SASEGT. The CDR3 DNA sequence: TGTGCCAGCATTCTGGGACGGGACTACAATCAGCCCCAGCATTTT. Protein sequence: CASILGRDYNQPQHF.

The CDR3 loop is CASSESKETKGLPNTEAFF. The CDR3, as DNA: TGCGCCAGCAGTGAGTCGAAAGAGACCAAGGGACTCCCGAACACTGAAGCTTTCTTT. The chain combines TRBV10-1 with TRBJ1-1, with TRBD1 as a possible D gene (5 bases). The CDR3 is 19 amino acids. Trimming took off 0 bases at V and 1 base at J, with 21 bases between the two ends. CDR1 and CDR2 from the germline V gene are WNHNN and SYGVQD (reference sequence).

The rearrangement uses TRBV6-6 and TRBJ1-4, with D perhaps matching TRBD1 (6 bases). V lost 2 bases, J lost 8 bases, and 12 bases lay in between. The CDR3 consists of 14 residues. CDR1 is MNHNY, CDR2 SVGAGI, per germline (reference sequence). CDR3 nucleotides: TGTGCCAGCAGTTACGGCAGGGGCGACGAAAAACTGTTTTTT. This translates into CASSYGRGDEKLFF.

The chain has TRBV11-2 and TRBJ1-2; the D gene is possibly TRBD1 (5 bases). Trimming left V 2 bases short and J 6 bases short, with 19 bases between. The CDR3 length is 16 residues. In germline, CDR1 is SGHAT, CDR2 FQNNGV. This chain's CDR3 is CASSLPMFGGSHGYTF. The CDR3 bases are TGTGCCAGCAGCTTACCCATGTTTGGGGGGTCGCATGGCTACACCTTC.